Listed below are T cell receptor beta chains from one sample, sequenced in a study of T-cell memory formation after mild COVID-19. MiXCR was run by TCRdb on the 5' RACE reads, yielding one entry per CDR3 protein. The sample carries 100,000 to 130,000 distinct CDR3 sequences, under 15% recorded once. Sequencing was done on a sample of PBMCs or a T cell subset sorted from them (not recorded which). All receptors derive from a man younger than 35 who had mild COVID-19 (a few samples of this study predate the infection). Cell type and time point are not known. CDR3s include the opening cysteine and the closing phenylalanine or tryptophan. The D gene is left open where the match is weak. The listing skips clone size in some rows; elsewhere it reads once, few, many or a size class.

j_gene	d_gene	abundance	v_gene	CDR3nt	CDR3aa
TRBJ1-4	.	.	TRBV4-1	TGCGCCAGCAGCCCCCAAGTCTATGGGGGAGCGAATGAAAAACTGTTTTTT	CASSPQVYGGANEKLFF
TRBJ1-2	.	.	TRBV6-2/TRBV6-3	TGTGCCAGCAGTTACGCCGACGGAGACTATGGCTACACCTTC	CASSYADGDYGYTF
TRBJ2-6	.	.	TRBV7-9	TGTGCCAGCAGCTTGAACTCTGGGGCCAACGTCCTGACTTTC	CASSLNSGANVLTF
TRBJ2-5	.	few	TRBV24-1	TGCTGGCAGGCCAACCAAGAGACCCAGTACTTC	CWQANQETQYF
TRBJ1-1	.	few	TRBV6-2/TRBV6-3	TGTGCCAGCAGGGCCCGAGGGGGGGCTGAAGCTTTCTTT	CASRARGGAEAFF
TRBJ2-1	TRBD1	many	TRBV29-1	TGCAGCGTTGTTGGACTCCGGGACAGGGCGATACGTGAGCAGTTCTTC	CSVVGLRDRAIREQFF
TRBJ1-1	.	.	TRBV12-5	TGTGCTAAACTTACTCGGCAGGTAATGAACACTGAAGCTTTCTTT	CAKLTRQVMNTEAFF
TRBJ2-5	.	.	TRBV6-5	TGTGCCAGCAGTCTGGGGACTTTCCAAGAGACCCAGTACTTC	CASSLGTFQETQYF
TRBJ2-1	.	many	TRBV7-2	TGTGCCAGCAGCTCAGCCGGGGGCCCGGGCAATGAGCAGTTCTTC	CASSSAGGPGNEQFF
TRBJ1-5	.	.	TRBV6-2/TRBV6-3	TGTGCCAGCAGTTACTCGGACAATCAGCCCCAGCATTTT	CASSYSDNQPQHF
TRBJ2-1	.	.	TRBV7-6	TGTGCCAGCAGCTTAACTCAGCGACTAGGTTCGCCGTACAATGAGCAGTTCTTC	CASSLTQRLGSPYNEQFF
TRBJ2-1	.	.	TRBV7-9	TGTGCCAGCAGCACAAGCGGTGCGCAGTTCTTC	CASSTSGAQFF
TRBJ2-1	.	few	TRBV4-3	TGCGCCAGCAGCCCCACACCCCTGGGAGGTGAGCAGTTCTTC	CASSPTPLGGEQFF
TRBJ2-3	TRBD1	few	TRBV9	TGTGCCAGCAGCGCATCGACAGGGTATGGCGCAGATACGCAGTATTTT	CASSASTGYGADTQYF
TRBJ2-2	.	.	TRBV7-6	TGTGCCAGCAGCGTCAGGGTTACCGGGGAGCTGTTTTTT	CASSVRVTGELFF
TRBJ2-5	.	.	TRBV7-9	TGTGCCAGCAGCCCCGCCCCACAAGAGACCCAGTACTTC	CASSPAPQETQYF
TRBJ2-3	.	few	TRBV12-3/TRBV12-4	TGTGCCAGCAGTTTAATCGGACTGGGATTCACAGATACGCAGTATTTT	CASSLIGLGFTDTQYF
TRBJ1-1	TRBD1	few	TRBV7-9	TGTGCCAGCAGCTTAGGGACAGGTGATTTGGACACTGAAGCTTTCTTT	CASSLGTGDLDTEAFF
TRBJ2-1	TRBD2	.	TRBV6-2/TRBV6-3	TGTGCCAGCACGGTGGTAGCGGGGTACAATGAGCAGTTCTTC	CASTVVAGYNEQFF
TRBJ1-1	TRBD1	.	TRBV2	TGTGCCAGCAGTGAAGGGGCAACAGGGGGGACTGAAGCTTTCTTT	CASSEGATGGTEAFF
TRBJ1-4	.	.	TRBV6-1	TGTGCCAGCAGGGGGAATCAGGGGCCGGCTGAAAAACTGTTTTTT	CASRGNQGPAEKLFF
TRBJ1-2	.	once	TRBV2	TGTGCCAGCTCAAAGGAACCTCTATGGGGCTACACCTTC	CASSKEPLWGYTF
TRBJ2-1	TRBD2	few	TRBV2	TGTGCCAGCAGTGAGAGCGGGGGACCCTCCTACAATGAGCAGTTCTTC	CASSESGGPSYNEQFF
TRBJ2-2	TRBD1	few	TRBV7-3	TGTGCCAGCAGCCCGGGACAGCTCTCGAACACCGGGGAGCTGTTTTTT	CASSPGQLSNTGELFF
TRBJ2-7	.	many	TRBV4-3	TGCGCCAGCAGCCAAGACCCCACGGGCTACGAGCAGTACTTC	CASSQDPTGYEQYF
TRBJ1-5	TRBD1	few	TRBV11-2	TGTGCCAGCAGCCCCGGACAGGGGAGCCAGCCCCAGCATTTT	CASSPGQGSQPQHF
TRBJ2-1	.	few	TRBV9	TGTGCCAGCAGCGTAGCCTCCCTCACAAGGAGCTCCTACAATGAGCAGTTCTTC	CASSVASLTRSSYNEQFF
TRBJ2-7	.	.	TRBV6-1	TGTGCCAGCAGTGAAGAGGGGCCGACCTACGAGCAGTACTTC	CASSEEGPTYEQYF
TRBJ2-3	.	few	TRBV12-3/TRBV12-4	TGTGCCAGCAGTCTAGGAGGGGGGGCCGGGGATACGCAGTATTTT	CASSLGGGAGDTQYF
TRBJ2-1	.	few	TRBV5-1	TGCGCCAGCCGCCGGGGGGCTGGGGACAATGAGCAGTTCTTC	CASRRGAGDNEQFF
TRBJ1-6	.	.	TRBV27	TGTGCCAGCAGTTTGGAACCGGGGGGCAATAATTCACCCCTCCACTTT	CASSLEPGGNNSPLHF
TRBJ2-7	.	many	TRBV10-3	TGTGCCATCAAAGGCAGTACAAGCTACGAGCAGTACTTC	CAIKGSTSYEQYF
TRBJ1-1	.	few	TRBV3-1	TGTGCCAGCACCCCGACGGGACGGATGAACACTGAAGCTTTCTTT	CASTPTGRMNTEAFF
TRBJ2-3	TRBD1	few	TRBV20-1	TGCAGGGCTACAGGGGGAAGCACAGATACGCAGTATTTT	CRATGGSTDTQYF
TRBJ1-5	.	.	TRBV4-1	TGCGCCAGCAGCCTTCAAGACGGGAATCAGCCCCAGCATTTT	CASSLQDGNQPQHF
TRBJ1-5	.	.	TRBV7-9	TGTGCCAGCAGCTACAGCAATCAGCCCCAGCATTTT	CASSYSNQPQHF
TRBJ2-1	.	.	TRBV27	TGTGCCAGCAGTACAGGGGAGGGTGAGCAGTTCTTC	CASSTGEGEQFF
TRBJ2-7	.	.	TRBV29-1	TGCAGCGTTGCCGGGGCCGCACCTTACGAGCAGTACTTC	CSVAGAAPYEQYF
TRBJ1-2	.	few	TRBV6-5	TGTGCCAGCAGTTACTTGGGGTCTAACTATGGCTACACCTTC	CASSYLGSNYGYTF
TRBJ2-3	TRBD1	.	TRBV24-1	TGTGCCACCAGTCCTTGGACAGGCACACACACAGATACGCAGTATTTT	CATSPWTGTHTDTQYF
TRBJ1-2	.	few	TRBV29-1	TGCAGCGTTGCAAGTGAGACTAGAGGCTACACCTTC	CSVASETRGYTF
TRBJ2-1	.	.	TRBV6-5	TGTGCCAGCAGTTACTACGGGGAGCTTCCGGATGAGCAGTTCTTC	CASSYYGELPDEQFF
TRBJ2-5	TRBD1	.	TRBV4-1	TGCGCCAGCAGCCAAGGGGACAGGGGGCGGCAAGAGACCCAGTACTTC	CASSQGDRGRQETQYF
TRBJ2-1	TRBD2	.	TRBV7-9	TGTGCCAGCAGTTATAGCGGGGGGGCGCAGCAGTTCTTC	CASSYSGGAQQFF
TRBJ1-5	.	few	TRBV6-1	TGTGCCAGCACAGGGCAGGGGTCGAGTCAGCCCCAGCATTTT	CASTGQGSSQPQHF
TRBJ1-4	.	.	TRBV7-9	TGTGCCAGCAGCTCCGTGGGTCAGGCCGCAACTAATGAAAAACTGTTTTTT	CASSSVGQAATNEKLFF
TRBJ2-5	.	few	TRBV29-1	TGCAGCGTTGACGGGGGAGTCCAAGAGACCCAGTACTTC	CSVDGGVQETQYF
TRBJ2-1	.	many	TRBV20-1	TGCAGTGCTACGTCGGGACTTTACAATGAGCAGTTCTTC	CSATSGLYNEQFF
TRBJ1-2	TRBD1	.	TRBV6-5	TGTGCCACTAGGGTCTCCTTTCTCGGGACAGTGACCTATGGCTACACCTTC	CATRVSFLGTVTYGYTF
TRBJ1-1	.	.	TRBV6-6	TGTGCCAGCAGTTACGAGGGTCCAGCTTTCTTT	CASSYEGPAFF
TRBJ2-7	.	few	TRBV5-4	TGTGCCAGCACCTTGGCAGGGAACCACTACGAGCAGTACTTC	CASTLAGNHYEQYF
TRBJ2-7	.	.	TRBV14	TGTGCCAGCAGCCGGGATTGGAGGTCCTACGAGCAGTACTTC	CASSRDWRSYEQYF
TRBJ1-1	.	.	TRBV4-3	TGCGCCAGCAGCCAAGTCCGCAGCACTGAAGCTTTCTTT	CASSQVRSTEAFF
TRBJ1-2	TRBD1	.	TRBV12-3/TRBV12-4	TGTGCCAGCAGTTCCCGGGACAGGGATCCGTTTAACTATGGCTACACCTTC	CASSSRDRDPFNYGYTF
TRBJ1-5	TRBD1	few	TRBV10-1	TGCGCCAGCAGTGAGTCAGGGACAGCCTATCAGCCCCAGCATTTT	CASSESGTAYQPQHF
TRBJ2-1	TRBD1	.	TRBV29-1	TGCAGCGTTGAAGATCTGGTGGACAGGGAGTTCAATGAGCAGTTCTTC	CSVEDLVDREFNEQFF
TRBJ1-1	.	.	TRBV29-1	TGCAGCGTTCGGAAGAACACTGAAGCTTTCTTT	CSVRKNTEAFF
TRBJ2-3	.	.	TRBV5-1	TGCGCCAGCAGCGGAGGCCTCGGGGGAGGAGATACGCAGTATTTT	CASSGGLGGGDTQYF
TRBJ2-3	.	.	TRBV13	TGTGCCAGCAGCTTAGACATTAGCACAGATACGCAGTATTTT	CASSLDISTDTQYF
TRBJ2-5	TRBD2	.	TRBV4-3	TGCGCCAGCAGCCAAGGCGGGGGGCTACAAGAGACCCAGTACTTC	CASSQGGGLQETQYF